This T cell receptor (beta chain) originates from a study of technical replicates of blood from a few donors. Clones were read by immunoSEQ multiplex PCR, and TCRdb kept only the in-frame ones, dropping some. Of around 67,000 clones in the sample, around 85% are singletons; the top ten hold roughly 4.6%. Germline V gene sequence: CDR1 SQVTM, CDR2 ANQGSEA. V lost 5 bases and J 0 bases, leaving 9 bases between the germline ends. The CDR3 is 13 amino acids. This TCR came from a human donor in good health. Some clones in this sample may be carry-over from other donors' samples. This chain joins TRBV29-1 and TRBJ2-3; possibly TRBD2 for D (5 bases). The material sequenced was PBMCs. The CDR3 region is CSVIATSTDTQYF. The CDR3 DNA sequence: TGCAGCGTTATAGCGACTAGCACAGATACGCAGTATTTT.